This is a list of T cell receptor beta chains from one sample in a study of blood T cell repertoires in COVID-19. Sequenced by immunoSEQ multiplex PCR; TCRdb stores in-frame clones only, minus some. The data contain hundreds of thousands of clones, more than 90% of them seen just once; the ten biggest clones take up 2.6%. Sequencing used PBMCs or T cells enriched from blood (not recorded which). The receptors were sampled from a man aged 60-69 years who had recovered from COVID-19. The CDR3 runs from the conserved cysteine through the conserved F or W. A D gene is named only where the DNA matches it firmly. A row's size may be missing; if present it is once, few, many or a size class.

v_gene	d_gene	j_gene	len	abundance	CDR3aa	CDR3nt
TRBV6-6	TRBD2	TRBJ2-7	14	.	CASSRTSGGFEQYF	TGTGCCAGCAGTCGGACTAGCGGGGGGTTTGAGCAGTACTTC
TRBV5-1	.	TRBJ2-5	15	.	CASSPLSRDQETQYF	TGCGCCAGCAGCCCCCTAAGCCGGGACCAAGAGACCCAGTACTTC
TRBV6-5	TRBD1	TRBJ2-3	16	.	CASSLGQGSILDTQYF	TGTGCCAGCAGTTTAGGACAGGGGAGTATTTTAGATACGCAGTATTTT
TRBV18	.	TRBJ2-3	15	.	CASSPTGGRVDTQYF	TGTGCCAGCTCACCGACGGGGGGCCGAGTAGATACGCAGTATTTT
TRBV7-8	TRBD2	TRBJ2-5	14	.	CASSQPGLVETQYF	TGTGCCAGCAGCCAACCGGGACTAGTGGAGACCCAGTACTTC
TRBV7-2	.	TRBJ2-7	11	.	CASSLVGVQYF	TGTGCCAGCAGCTTAGTCGGGGTGCAGTACTTC
TRBV7-2	.	TRBJ1-2	14	.	CASSLGTSGYGYTF	TGTGCCAGCAGCTTAGGGACAAGTGGCTATGGCTACACCTTC
TRBV30	TRBD2	TRBJ2-7	16	.	CAWSWSLAGGNYEQYF	TGTGCCTGGAGTTGGTCCTTAGCGGGAGGAAACTACGAGCAGTACTTC
TRBV29-1	TRBD1	TRBJ2-1	14	.	CSVRGTGSYNEQFF	TGCAGCGTCCGCGGGACAGGTTCCTACAATGAGCAGTTCTTC
TRBV11-2	TRBD1	TRBJ2-7	14	.	CASSPGTGIYEQYF	TGTGCCAGCAGCCCGGGGACAGGGATTTACGAGCAGTACTTC
TRBV9	TRBD1	TRBJ1-1	14	.	CASSEDRVNTEAFF	TGTGCCAGCAGCGAAGACAGGGTGAACACTGAAGCTTTCTTT
TRBV5-6	TRBD1	TRBJ1-6	17	.	CASSFGRGQGQAQSLHF	TGTGCCAGCAGCTTCGGAAGGGGACAGGGCCAAGCTCAATCCCTCCACTTT
TRBV18	TRBD1	TRBJ2-4	15	.	CASEDRAVAKNIQYF	TGTGCCAGCGAGGACAGGGCCGTAGCCAAAAACATTCAGTACTTC
TRBV9	TRBD2	TRBJ2-7	13	.	CASSLAGVGEQYF	TGTGCCAGCAGCTTAGCGGGAGTTGGCGAGCAGTACTTC
TRBV6-5	.	TRBJ2-1	15	.	CAIKRAGVVYNEQFF	TGTGCCATCAAAAGAGCCGGGGTGGTCTACAATGAGCAGTTCTTC
TRBV10-3	.	TRBJ1-2	13	.	CAISEPRYYGYTF	TGTGCCATCAGTGAGCCCAGATACTATGGCTACACCTTC
TRBV9	.	TRBJ1-6	15	once	CASSPPAASNSPLHF	TGTGCCAGCAGCCCCCCCGCGGCTTCTAATTCACCCCTCCACTTT
TRBV4-1	.	TRBJ1-1	17	.	CASSQRDLAEMNTEAFF	TGCGCCAGCAGCCAACGAGACCTGGCGGAAATGAACACTGAAGCTTTCTTT
TRBV7-2	.	TRBJ2-2	13	.	CASSGGRAAELFF	TGTGCCAGCAGCGGTGGCAGGGCGGCGGAGCTGTTTTTT
TRBV15	.	TRBJ2-3	15	.	CATSRDRADTDTQYF	TGTGCCACCAGCAGAGATCGCGCGGACACAGATACGCAGTATTTT
TRBV5-1	TRBD1	TRBJ1-1	14	.	CASSFGQGNTEAFF	TGCGCCAGCAGCTTCGGACAGGGAAACACTGAAGCTTTCTTT
TRBV24-1	TRBD2	TRBJ2-1	17	.	CATSDLSSGGVYNEQFF	TGTGCCACCAGTGATCTATCTAGCGGGGGAGTCTACAATGAGCAGTTCTTC
TRBV20-1	.	TRBJ1-6	13	.	CSASPQYNSPLHF	TGCAGTGCTAGTCCCCAGTATAATTCACCCCTCCACTTT
TRBV29-1	TRBD1	TRBJ1-2	13	.	CSVGAGGASGYTF	TGCAGCGTGGGAGCAGGGGGCGCATCTGGCTACACCTTC
TRBV7-9	.	TRBJ2-2	13	.	CASSQQGSGELFF	TGTGCCAGCAGCCAACAGGGATCCGGGGAGCTGTTTTTT
TRBV7-3	.	TRBJ2-7	13	few	CASSLESGHEQYF	TGTGCCAGCAGCTTAGAGTCAGGGCACGAGCAGTACTTC
TRBV7-9	TRBD1	TRBJ2-7	18	.	CASSLARLGGQGTYEQYF	TGTGCCAGCAGCTTAGCCCGGCTTGGGGGACAGGGGACCTACGAGCAGTACTTC
TRBV6-5	TRBD1	TRBJ2-7	16	.	CASSYSRTGDTYEQYF	TGTGCCAGCAGTTACTCCAGGACAGGTGACACATACGAGCAGTACTTC
TRBV6-1	TRBD1	TRBJ1-1	14	.	CASRSQGADTEAFF	TGTGCCAGCAGATCACAGGGGGCAGACACTGAAGCTTTCTTT
TRBV18	.	TRBJ1-4	14	.	CASSPEGFNEKLFF	TGTGCCAGCTCACCCGAGGGTTTTAATGAAAAACTGTTTTTT
TRBV4-3	.	TRBJ2-5	16	.	CASSQRGLGGGETQYF	TGCGCCAGCAGCCAGAGGGGCTTGGGGGGAGGAGAGACCCAGTACTTC
TRBV7-2	TRBD1	TRBJ2-5	18	.	CASSLRQGIKRVQETQYF	TGTGCCAGCAGCCTTCGACAGGGAATAAAGCGAGTACAAGAGACCCAGTACTTC
TRBV6-5	TRBD1	TRBJ1-6	16	.	CASSWGQGRNNSPLHF	TGTGCCAGCAGTTGGGGACAGGGTCGGAATAATTCACCCCTCCACTTT
TRBV5-1	.	TRBJ1-1	14	.	CASSQRGMNTEAFF	TGCGCCAGCAGCCAACGGGGAATGAACACTGAAGCTTTCTTT
TRBV3-1/TRBV3-2	.	TRBJ1-3	14	.	CASSLRQVGNTIYF	TGTGCCAGCAGCCTCCGACAGGTTGGAAACACCATATATTTT
TRBV21-1	.	TRBJ1-2	16	once	CASSRVGTAFAYGYTF	TGTGCCAGCAGCAGAGTTGGGACAGCCTTTGCCTATGGCTACACCTTC
TRBV27	TRBD2	TRBJ2-1	17	.	CASSPLSTRGVHNEQFF	TGTGCCAGCAGTCCCCTCTCTACGCGGGGGGTACACAATGAGCAGTTCTTC
TRBV7-2	.	TRBJ2-3	15	.	CASSPRYSSTDTQYF	TGTGCCAGCAGCCCCCGCTACTCTAGCACAGATACGCAGTATTTT
TRBV30	.	TRBJ1-1	12	.	CAWKTGDTEAFF	TGTGCCTGGAAGACAGGTGACACTGAAGCTTTCTTT
TRBV5-1	.	TRBJ1-2	15	.	CASSARQVGNYGYTF	TGCGCCAGCAGCGCCCGACAGGTCGGGAACTATGGCTACACCTTC
TRBV19	TRBD2	TRBJ2-1	15	.	CASRNSGNSYNEQFF	TGTGCCAGTAGAAATAGCGGGAACTCCTACAATGAGCAGTTCTTC
TRBV30	.	TRBJ2-7	12	.	CAWSVRVNEQYF	TGTGCCTGGAGTGTACGGGTGAACGAGCAGTACTTC
TRBV4-1	.	TRBJ1-1	16	.	CASSHQSGARNTEAFF	TGCGCCAGCAGCCATCAGTCAGGGGCAAGGAACACTGAAGCTTTCTTT
TRBV19	.	TRBJ1-1	13	.	CASSIKPNTEAFF	TGTGCCAGTAGTATAAAGCCTAACACTGAAGCTTTCTTT
TRBV19	TRBD2	TRBJ2-1	15	.	CASSTPGLAYNEQFF	TGTGCCAGTAGTACACCGGGACTAGCGTACAATGAGCAGTTCTTC
TRBV6-5	.	TRBJ1-2	15	.	CASSLTGQPFYGYTF	TGTGCCAGCAGTTTAACAGGGCAGCCATTCTATGGCTACACCTTC
TRBV19	.	TRBJ2-1	13	.	CASSIVTSHEQFF	TGTGCCAGTAGTATAGTGACTAGTCATGAGCAGTTCTTC